What follows are 22 T cell receptor beta chains derived from one specimen sequenced in a study of spatial heterogeneity in lung cancer. Time point meaning: sample taken at primary tumor resection. Study-level results: Counts of expanded alpha and beta TCRs within tumors tracked the tumor nonsynonymous mutation count.

Their antigen targets remain unknown. Using its own MiXCR run on the 5' RACE reads, TCRdb lists one record per CDR3 protein. The sample contains about 9,800 distinct CDR3 sequences, approximately 54% of which appear only once. Material: lung tumor tissue, obtained at surgery. The receptors were sampled from a female donor with early-stage non-small cell lung cancer.

This sequence joins TRBV20-1 and TRBJ1-1, with D possibly being TRBD1 (5 bases). This CDR3 spans 16 amino acids. V lost 1 base to trimming and J lost 1 base, with 16 bases between them. Germline V gene lookup returns CDR1 DFQATT and CDR2 SNEGSKA (reference sequence). The CDR3 loop reads CSARAGIEARNTEAFF. CDR3 bases: TGCAGTGCTAGAGCAGGGATAGAGGCTCGGAACACTGAAGCTTTCTTT.

This chain joins TRBV7-3 and TRBJ2-4, with a weak D call TRBD1 (6 bases). This CDR3 has 16 residues. Germline V lookup: CDR1 SGHTA, CDR2 FQGTGA. Trimming cost V 3 bases and J 2 bases, with 14 bases left between them. The CDR3 region is CASSFGPGDPKNIQYF. As DNA, the CDR3 is TGTGCCAGCAGCTTTGGTCCAGGGGACCCCAAAAACATTCAGTACTTC.

J is TRBJ1-1 and V is TRBV30, with 10 bases that match TRBD1. V gave up 1 base and J gave up 5 bases; unmatched junction bases: 7. Germline loops: CDR1 GTSNPN, CDR2 SVGIG (reference sequence). The CDR3 contains 15 residues. The CDR3, as DNA: TGTGCCTGGAGTGCCCTTGACAGGGGGCTTACTGAAGCTTTCTTT. Amino acids: CAWSALDRGLTEAFF. Full variable domain (missing parts from reference TRBV30 and TRBJ1-1): SQTIHQWPATLVQPVGSPLSLECTVEGTSNPNLYWYRQAAGRGLQLLFYSVGIGQISSEVPQNLSASRPQDRQFILSSKKLLLSDSGFYLCAWSALDRGLTEAFFGQGTRLTVV.

V and J are TRBV5-1 and TRBJ1-5; D gene ambiguous. Trimming removed 4 bases at V and 0 bases at J, with 8 bases between. The CDR3 is 14 amino acids. Germline V gives CDR1 SGHRS, CDR2 YFSETQ. The CDR3 loop reads CASSVDGSNQPQHF. The CDR3, as DNA: TGCGCCAGCAGCGTTGACGGTAGCAATCAGCCCCAGCATTTT.

The V gene is TRBV18, the J gene TRBJ2-2; D is unresolved. CDR3 length: 14 residues. The ends were cut back, 3 bases at V and 7 bases at J, with 12 bases in the middle. Germline V gene lookup returns CDR1 KGHSH and CDR2 LQKENI. CDR3 nucleotide sequence: TGTGCCAGCTCACCTCTAGATAACGTCGGGGAGCTGTTTTTT. Amino acids: CASSPLDNVGELFF. The variable domain in full, with the rest retrieved from reference TRBV18 and TRBJ2-2, is NAGVMQNPRHLVRRRGQEARLRCSPMKGHSHVYWYRQLPEEGLKFMVYLQKENIIDESGMPKERFSAEFPKEGPSILRIQQVVRGDSAAYFCASSPLDNVGELFFGEGSRLTVL.

The chain joins TRBV20-1 to TRBJ1-5; D may be TRBD1 (5 bases). The V end lost 1 base, the J end lost 3 bases, and 10 bases lay between the germline ends. Germline V gene data show CDR1 as DFQATT and CDR2 as SNEGSKA (reference sequence). This CDR3 region has 14 residues. The CDR3 DNA reads as TGCAGTGCTAGAGTGGGGGGTTACAATCAGCCCCAGCATTTT. Its translation: CSARVGGYNQPQHF.

This clonotype has just a few counts. The chain employs TRBV7-2 and TRBJ2-1; weak D call: TRBD2 (5 bases). Deletions cut 5 bases from V and 4 bases from J, with 18 bases between. CDR3 size: 16 residues. The germline CDR1 and CDR2 sequences are SGHTA and FQGNSA. The CDR3 DNA follows: TGTGCCAGCAGCCGGAGCCGGGTCGGCGGGTACAATGAGCAGTTCTTC. Protein product: CASSRSRVGGYNEQFF.

The J gene is TRBJ2-3, the V gene TRBV20-1; D gene uncertain. The V gene lost 4 bases and the J gene lost 2 bases, with 10 bases spanning the gap. Germline V CDR1 and CDR2: DFQATT, SNEGSKA (reference sequence). The CDR3 length is 13 residues. CDR3 sequence: CSAIDSPTDTQYF. CDR3 nucleotide sequence: TGCAGTGCTATCGACTCACCCACAGATACGCAGTATTTT.

J is TRBJ1-5 and V is TRBV12-3 or TRBV12-4; D gene ambiguous. The V gene lost 5 bases and the J gene lost 4 bases, with 9 bases spanning the gap. The CDR3 spans 13 residues. CDR3 DNA sequence: TGTGCCAGCAGTGTGGACGGAAATCAGCCCCAGCATTTT. Encoded protein: CASSVDGNQPQHF.

This clonotype is medium-sized within its sample. The CDR3 is CASSLESGTYTEAFF. The CDR3 bases are TGCGCCAGCAGCTTGGAGAGTGGGACGTACACTGAAGCTTTCTTT. The V gene is TRBV5-1, the J gene TRBJ1-1; a possible D gene is TRBD1 (5 bases). Germline V CDR1 and CDR2: SGHRS, YFSETQ. There are 15 residues in the CDR3. V gave up 0 bases and J gave up 3 bases, with 12 bases separating them.

The chain couples TRBV7-9 to TRBJ1-3, with a tentative D call TRBD1 (5 bases). V was clipped by 2 bases and J by 0 bases, with 14 bases between them. The CDR3 spans 17 residues. Germline V lookup: CDR1 SEHNR, CDR2 FQNEAQ (reference sequence). CDR3 DNA: TGTGCCAGCAGCTTAACCCGTAGGGGTTCCTCTGGAAACACCATATATTTT. This translates into CASSLTRRGSSGNTIYF.

CDR3 amino acids: CASSYSGIEAFF. The CDR3 DNA is TGTGCCAGCAGTTATTCGGGAATTGAAGCTTTCTTT. The J gene is TRBJ1-1, the V gene TRBV6-2 or TRBV6-3; D is undetermined. From germline, CDR1 is MNHEY and CDR2 SVGEGT. CDR3 length equals 12 residues. Trimming shortened V by 3 bases and J by 7 bases, and 9 bases separated the two germline ends.

The chain recombines TRBV6-2 or TRBV6-3 with TRBJ1-1; D not resolved. Trimming stripped 7 bases from V and 11 bases from J, with 17 bases between. Germline values: CDR1 MNHEY, CDR2 SVGEGT. There are 12 residues in the CDR3. The CDR3 DNA is TGTGCCAGCAAGGACGGACCAAGTGGGGCTTTCTTT. Translating gives CASKDGPSGAFF.

The J gene is TRBJ2-5, the V gene TRBV12-3 or TRBV12-4, with 12 bases lining up with TRBD2. The CDR3 loop spans 13 amino acids. V trimming: 5 bases; J trimming: 7 bases; junction bases outside the gene matches: 2. The CDR3: CASSLGLAGTQYF. The DNA of the CDR3 is TGTGCCAGCAGTCTGGGACTAGCGGGGACCCAGTACTTC.

The chain recombines TRBV5-1 with TRBJ2-2, with TRBD2 as a possible D gene (6 bases). Germline lookup yields CDR1 SGHRS and CDR2 YFSETQ. The CDR3 spans 16 residues. The V end was cut by 0 bases, the J end by 1 base, with 10 bases between. This CDR3 is CASSLDGGVNTGELFF. For the CDR3, the DNA is TGCGCCAGCAGCTTGGATGGCGGGGTGAACACCGGGGAGCTGTTTTTT.

V gene TRBV12-3 or TRBV12-4 combines with J gene TRBJ1-6; D call uncertain. CDR3 length equals 14 residues. The V gene lost 8 bases and the J gene lost 3 bases, with 11 bases spanning the gap. The CDR3 reads CASGLSLYNSPLHF. Written as DNA, the CDR3 is TGTGCCAGCGGCCTCTCACTCTATAATTCACCCCTCCACTTT.

This clonotype was seen more than once but under ten times. V is TRBV20-1 and J is TRBJ2-1; TRBD2 might be the D (5 bases). The V gene lost 5 bases and the J gene lost 1 base, with 12 bases spanning the gap. CDR1 and CDR2 from the germline V gene are DFQATT and SNEGSKA (reference sequence). This CDR3 spans 14 amino acids. The chain's CDR3 is CSAVWWRSYNEQFF. The CDR3 DNA reads as TGCAGTGCTGTTTGGTGGAGGTCCTACAATGAGCAGTTCTTC.

CDR3 sequence reads: CAHREGRGNTIYF. CDR3 coding DNA: TGTGCCCATCGGGAGGGTAGAGGAAACACCATATATTTT. The chain couples TRBV10-3 to TRBJ1-3; D gene unclear. Germline lookup yields CDR1 ENHRY and CDR2 SYGVKD. The CDR3 is 13 residues long. V was trimmed by 11 bases and J by 4 bases, leaving 15 bases between them.

This clonotype was seen more than once but under ten times. The V gene is TRBV7-2, the J gene TRBJ2-7; possible D gene TRBD2, 5 bases. The germline gives CDR1 SGHTA, CDR2 FQGNSA. V was cut by 6 bases and J by 5 bases, with 14 bases left in between. The length of the CDR3 is 13 residues. The CDR3 nucleotides read TGTGCCAGCAGTTGGACTGTGAGGAACGAGCAGTACTTC. Protein sequence: CASSWTVRNEQYF. Supplemented by reference TRBV7-2 and TRBJ2-7, the full variable domain reads GAGVSQSPSNKVTEKGKDVELRCDPISGHTALYWYRQSLGQGLEFLIYFQGNSAPDKSGLPSDRFSAERTGGSVSTLTIQRTQQEDSAVYLCASSWTVRNEQYFGPGTRLTVT.

This clonotype has a handful of counts. The rearrangement uses TRBV6-5 and TRBJ2-3; perhaps TRBD1 as D (6 bases). V lost 6 bases, J lost 0 bases, and 10 bases lay in between. Germline V gene sequence: CDR1 MNHEY, CDR2 SVGAGI. The CDR3 loop spans 14 amino acids. CDR3 sequence reads: CASSYRVSTDTQYF. CDR3 nucleotides: TGTGCCAGCAGCTACAGGGTTAGCACAGATACGCAGTATTTT.

This clonotype was recorded a few times. This chain connects TRBV6-2 or TRBV6-3 to TRBJ2-1; 12 nucleotides line up with TRBD2. Germline-derived CDR1 and CDR2 are MNHEY and SVGEGT. V was pared by 6 bases and J by 9 bases, with 9 bases of the junction left unmatched. The CDR3 loop spans 15 amino acids. The CDR3 DNA sequence: TGTGCCAGCAGGCGTGCTAGCGGGGGGGCTGGTGAGCAGTTCTTC. This translates into CASRRASGGAGEQFF.

This rearrangement joins TRBV7-9 to TRBJ1-1; weak D call: TRBD1 (6 bases). This CDR3 has 13 residues. The V gene's germline CDR1 is SEHNR and CDR2 FQNEAQ (reference sequence). Trimming pared 0 bases from V and 4 bases from J, leaving 6 bases between. The CDR3 region has the DNA TGTGCCAGCAGCTTAGCACAGGGCACTGAAGCTTTCTTT. Translating gives CASSLAQGTEAFF.